One sample yielded the 5 T cell receptor beta chains listed below, sequenced in a study of blood T cell repertoires in COVID-19. Assay used: immunoSEQ multiplex PCR; TCRdb lists only in-frame clones, some missing. The data contain 30,000 to 45,000 clones, 80% to 90% of them singletons. Material for sequencing was peripheral blood. Receptors were obtained from a human donor in a cohort sampled during active COVID-19.

V gene TRBV12-3 or TRBV12-4 combines with J gene TRBJ2-1; 16 positions match TRBD2. This CDR3 has 13 residues. After removal of 5 bases from V and 15 bases from J, the junction contained 4 bases not matched to a gene. As DNA, the CDR3 is TGTGCCAGCAGTACGGGACTAGCGGGGGGGCGGTTCTTC. It yields the protein CASSTGLAGGRFF.

This chain connects TRBV5-8 to TRBJ2-7, with 7 nucleotides matching TRBD1. The CDR3 spans 14 residues. CDR1 SGHTS and CDR2 YDEGEE come from the germline V gene. Losses at the gene ends were 10 bases for V and 7 bases for J; bases not matched to a gene: 17. The chain's CDR3 is CAARLGQSLGEQYF. DNA for the CDR3: TGTGCCGCTCGATTGGGACAGTCACTTGGAGAGCAGTACTTC.

The genes are TRBV7-9 and TRBJ1-1, with D perhaps matching TRBD1 (5 bases). The V gene's germline CDR1 is SEHNR and CDR2 FQNEAQ (reference sequence). V dropped 3 bases and J dropped 5 bases, with 13 bases sitting between them. This CDR3 region has 14 residues. The CDR3 spells CASSLTVKGTEAFF. The CDR3 DNA reads TGTGCCAGCAGCTTGACAGTGAAGGGGACTGAAGCTTTCTTT. The full variable domain, in which reference TRBV7-9 and TRBJ1-1 provide the parts outside the CDR3, is DTGVSQNPRHKITKRGQNVTFRCDPISEHNRLYWYRQTLGQGPEFLTYFQNEAQLEKSRLLSDRFSAERPKGSFSTLEIQRTEQGDSAMYLCASSLTVKGTEAFFGQGTRLTVV.

The genes are TRBV4-1 and TRBJ1-3; 7 bases are shared with TRBD1. Germline CDR1 reads MGHRA; CDR2 reads YSYEKL. The V gene end was trimmed by 4 bases and the J gene end by 3 bases; junction bases not matched to a gene: 12. CDR3 length: 17 amino acids. The CDR3, as DNA: TGCGCCAGCAGCCCTCTGACAGGGACGAGAAGTGGAAACACCATATATTTT. It yields the protein CASSPLTGTRSGNTIYF.

The genes are TRBV6-6 and TRBJ2-3, with 10 nucleotides matching TRBD1. This CDR3 has 15 residues. Germline V CDR1 and CDR2: MNHNY, SVGAGI (reference sequence). J gave up 5 bases and V 5 bases, and 7 bases lay outside the gene matches. The CDR3 nucleotides read TGTGCCAGCAGTGGGCGAGGACAGGGGGTAGATACGCAGTATTTT. This codes for CASSGRGQGVDTQYF.